These 18 T cell receptor beta chains were all obtained from the same sample, sequenced in a study of regulatory T cells in long-lasting Graves disease. Described time point: persistent/refractory GD, antithyroid drugs over 5 years with positive TRAb. Extracted RNA from PBMCs served as the source of the TCR library. Building the TCR beta libraries relied on iRepertoire HTBI primers, and CDR3 regions underwent Arm-PCR. TCRdb re-called the multiplex PCR reads through MiXCR, storing one row per CDR3 protein. The sample has about 430,000 distinct CDR3 sequences; over 20% are singletons. The source material was peripheral blood mononuclear cells (PBMCs), sampled when the disease was refractory, from a patient treated with antithyroid drugs. Receptor source: a female donor with Graves disease.

This clonotype was counted once. This likely reflects a read error, since a far larger clone is one base away. The chain recombines TRBV6-1 with TRBJ1-6, with a weak D call TRBD1 (5 bases). The end of the DNA is better explained by TRBJ1-1, so the J call may be wrong. CDR1 is MNHNS, CDR2 SASEGT, per germline. CDR3 length: 14 residues. The CDR3 DNA is TGTGCCAGCAGTGTGGCAGGGATGAGCACTGAAGCTTTCTTT. Protein product: CASSVAGMSTEAFF.

The sample holds many counts of this clonotype. The chain carries TRBV11-3 and TRBJ2-7; 7 bases are a match to TRBD2. With V trimmed by 2 bases and J by 7 bases, 8 bases remained unmatched. CDR1 and CDR2 (germline): SGHNT, YENEEA. CDR3 size: 14 residues. This CDR3 is CASSLRAGEGEQYF. The CDR3, as DNA: TGTGCCAGCAGCTTACGTGCGGGAGAAGGGGAGCAGTACTTC.

There are many counts of this clonotype. The V and J genes are TRBV6-2 or TRBV6-3 and TRBJ1-1; D ambiguous. Germline CDR1 is MNHEY and CDR2 is SVGEGT. With 5 bases removed from V and 1 base from J, the gap between germline ends came to 11 bases. This CDR3 has 14 residues. The CDR3 region is CASSALHRNTEAFF. The CDR3 bases are TGTGCCAGCAGTGCCCTCCACCGGAACACTGAAGCTTTCTTT.

This clonotype was picked up many times. The V and J genes are TRBV12-3 or TRBV12-4 and TRBJ1-4; D may be TRBD1 (5 bases). Trimming left V 5 bases short and J 1 base short, with 11 bases between. CDR3 size: 15 residues. CDR3 nucleotide sequence: TGTGCCAGCAGTATCCGGACAATAACTAATGAAAAACTGTTTTTT. Protein product: CASSIRTITNEKLFF.

V usage is TRBV11-2 and J usage is TRBJ2-1, with D possibly being TRBD1 (5 bases). CDR3 length: 12 amino acids. Germline-derived CDR1 and CDR2 are SGHAT and FQNNGV. Trimming stripped 2 bases from V and 8 bases from J, with 7 bases between. In DNA form, the CDR3 reads TGTGCCAGCAGCTTACAGGGTTATGAGCAGTTCTTC. Translating gives CASSLQGYEQFF. Together with reference TRBV11-2 and TRBJ2-1, the CDR3 gives the full variable domain: EAGVAQSPRYKIIEKRQSVAFWCNPISGHATLYWYQQILGQGPKLLIQFQNNGVVDDSQLPKDRFSAERLKGVDSTLKIQPAKLEDSAVYLCASSLQGYEQFFGPGTRLTVL.

This clonotype has a count of ten or more. The genes are TRBV7-6 and TRBJ2-7; maybe TRBD2 (6 bases). V gave up 1 base and J gave up 2 bases, with 12 bases separating them. Germline-derived CDR1 and CDR2 are SGHVS and FNYEAQ. The CDR3 spans 15 residues. The CDR3, as DNA: TGTGCCAGCAGCTTAGACGGGAGCAACCCCTACGAGCAGTACTTC. Protein sequence: CASSLDGSNPYEQYF.

This clonotype was observed a few times. This chain uses TRBV30 with TRBJ2-5; D is possibly TRBD2 (5 bases). The V gene lost 4 bases and the J gene lost 2 bases, with 14 bases spanning the gap. The CDR3 loop spans 14 amino acids. Looked up from germline, CDR1 is GTSNPN and CDR2 is SVGIG (reference sequence). This CDR3 reads CAWKTPGLQETQYF. The CDR3 bases are TGTGCCTGGAAAACCCCGGGGTTACAAGAGACCCAGTACTTC.

Ten or more counts support this clonotype. The J gene is TRBJ2-7, the V gene TRBV28; 9 positions match TRBD2. CDR1 and CDR2 from the germline V gene are MDHEN and SYDVKM. V dropped 5 bases and J dropped 3; count of bases not matched to a gene: 11. The CDR3 loop spans 16 amino acids. The CDR3 region is CASSPTPSGAFYEQYF. CDR3 nucleotides: TGTGCCAGCAGTCCCACTCCTAGCGGGGCCTTCTACGAGCAGTACTTC.

At least ten counts were recorded for this clonotype. J is TRBJ2-7 and V is TRBV5-1; D is unresolved. The CDR3 totals 15 residues. CDR1 is SGHRS and CDR2 is YFSETQ in the germline V gene. V lost 0 bases and J lost 5, with 15 bases in between. The CDR3 protein is CASSLGSKGLDEQYF. The CDR3 nucleotides read TGCGCCAGCAGCTTGGGATCCAAAGGTCTGGACGAGCAGTACTTC.

This clonotype has a single count. The chain combines TRBV6-1 with TRBJ1-2; D might be TRBD1 (5 bases). CDR1 and CDR2 from the germline V gene are MNHNS and SASEGT. V shed 4 bases and J shed 2 bases, with 11 bases lying between them. The length of the CDR3 is 14 residues. CDR3 loop: CASSGGRVNYGYTF. The CDR3 DNA sequence: TGTGCCAGCAGTGGGGGCAGGGTAAACTATGGCTACACCTTC.

This clonotype occurred a few times. The chain couples TRBV18 to TRBJ2-2; 11 bases match TRBD2. Germline loops: CDR1 KGHSH, CDR2 LQKENI. This CDR3 spans 16 amino acids. Trimming took 6 bases from V and 3 from J; bases not matched to a gene: 6. The CDR3 nucleotides are TGTGCCAGCTCGCTTACTAGCGGGAGAGACACCGGGGAGCTGTTTTTT. Translating it yields CASSLTSGRDTGELFF.

This clonotype was counted a few times. The chain uses TRBV20-1 and TRBJ1-5; tentatively, D is TRBD1 (6 bases). The length of the CDR3 is 14 residues. V lost 0 bases and J 6 bases, leaving 12 bases between the germline ends. Germline CDR1 and CDR2: DFQATT and SNEGSKA (reference sequence). CDR3 amino acids: CSARDYPGVQPQHF. CDR3 sequence (DNA): TGCAGTGCTAGAGACTATCCAGGGGTTCAGCCCCAGCATTTT.

This clonotype was observed a few times. The V and J genes are TRBV13 and TRBJ1-5; possible D gene TRBD1, 5 bases. The CDR3 is 17 residues long. Between the trimmed V and J ends, which lost 4 bases and 6 bases, there was a span of 22 bases. Germline V gene data show CDR1 as PRHDT and CDR2 as FYEKMQ (reference sequence). The CDR3 region has the DNA TGTGCCAGCAGCTCGGGACGGGCTGCCGGGCGGGGTCAGCCCCAGCATTTT. This gives the protein CASSSGRAAGRGQPQHF.

This clonotype has ten or more counts. The chain recombines TRBV5-5 with TRBJ1-2; D is unresolved. The germline CDR1 and CDR2 sequences are SGHKS and YYEKEE (reference sequence). The CDR3 is made up of 14 amino acids. V was cut by 5 bases and J by 3 bases, with 14 bases left in between. The CDR3 nucleotides read TGTGCCAGCAGTTTAGGAGGGCGGGACTATGGCTACACCTTC. As protein: CASSLGGRDYGYTF.

This clonotype was found a few times. This chain links TRBV27 with TRBJ2-7, with a tentative D call TRBD2 (6 bases). Per the germline V gene, CDR1 is MNHEY and CDR2 is SMNVEV (reference sequence). V was clipped by 5 bases and J by 4 bases, with 21 bases between them. There are 16 residues in the CDR3. CDR3 nucleotides: TGTGCCAGCAGTCCCTCCCGGGGCGCGGGGACTTACGAGCAGTACTTC. It encodes CASSPSRGAGTYEQYF.

The chain employs TRBV9 and TRBJ1-1; no definite D call. Between the trimmed V and J ends, which lost 3 bases and 0 bases, there was a span of 6 bases. This CDR3 comprises 13 residues. Germline V gene data show CDR1 as SGDLS and CDR2 as YYNGEE. The CDR3 DNA reads as TGTGCCAGCAGCGCGCTACTGAACACTGAAGCTTTCTTT. Protein sequence: CASSALLNTEAFF.

This clonotype was detected only a few times. The V and J genes are TRBV6-1 and TRBJ2-7; D is undetermined. From germline, CDR1 is MNHNS and CDR2 SASEGT. Trimming shortened V by 5 bases and J by 2 bases, and 16 bases separated the two germline ends. The CDR3 runs to 15 residues. CDR3 sequence: CASSPWVKGPYEQYF. The DNA of the CDR3 is TGTGCCAGCAGTCCCTGGGTGAAGGGCCCCTACGAGCAGTACTTC.

This clonotype was observed many times. The rearrangement uses TRBV2 and TRBJ2-7; 11 nucleotides agree with TRBD1. Germline loops: CDR1 SNHLY, CDR2 FYNNEI. The length of the CDR3 is 14 residues. The CDR3: CAGGTGGFTYEQYF. CDR3 nucleotides: TGTGCAGGGGGGACAGGGGGATTTACCTACGAGCAGTACTTC.